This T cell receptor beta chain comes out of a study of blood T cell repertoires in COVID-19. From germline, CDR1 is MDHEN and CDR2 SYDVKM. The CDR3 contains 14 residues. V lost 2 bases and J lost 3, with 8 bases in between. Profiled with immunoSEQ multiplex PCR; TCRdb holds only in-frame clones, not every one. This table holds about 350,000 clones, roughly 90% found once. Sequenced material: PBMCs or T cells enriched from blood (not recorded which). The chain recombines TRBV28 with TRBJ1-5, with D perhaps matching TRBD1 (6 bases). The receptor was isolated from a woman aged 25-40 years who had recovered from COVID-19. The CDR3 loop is CASSLRTANQPQHF. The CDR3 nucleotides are TGTGCCAGCAGTTTACGGACAGCCAATCAGCCCCAGCATTTT.